This is a list of T cell receptor beta chains from one sample in a study of early T cells in non-severe SARS-CoV-2 infection. TCRdb re-called the 5' RACE reads through MiXCR, storing one row per CDR3 protein. The table includes around 33,000 distinct CDR3 sequences, 5% to 6.5% detected once. Sequencing was carried out using whole blood. The source of these receptors is an adult who was a healthcare worker with PCR-confirmed SARS-CoV-2 infection or an uninfected control (not recorded which). Each CDR3 is given without its conserved first and last residue. Size tells how often a clone was seen (once, few, many) or the class of an expanded clone, and some rows leave it out.

abundance | v_gene | CDR3aa
many | TRBV14 | ASTKDGLSGANVLT
few | TRBV5-5 | ASSLSSSRGFEQY
. | TRBV20-1 | SARPRLRTANTEAF
many | TRBV12-3/TRBV12-4 | ASRPTGGIVNEQF
. | TRBV27 | ASSLSRGLTEAF
few | TRBV7-6 | ASSRGSSSGNTIY
. | TRBV6-5 | ASSYPPLQGSNTEAF
many | TRBV27 | ASSFWTDKDYEQY
many | TRBV20-1 | SASNWDEQF
many | TRBV6-5 | ASSSEGATNEKLF
many | TRBV9 | ASSAKQGVGTEAF
many | TRBV25-1 | ASSWGYEQY
few | TRBV7-8 | ASSRRWDEQF
many | TRBV7-2 | ASSLGRNEAF
. | TRBV10-3 | ATKTPRYSTDTQY
. | TRBV11-2 | ASSLSRAWETQY
many | TRBV20-1 | SARQGARNNSPLH
. | TRBV12-3/TRBV12-4 | ASSPGAQSPLH
. | TRBV5-5 | ASSPPGQQNTEVF
many | TRBV12-3/TRBV12-4 | ASSLVGDRNQHQH
few | TRBV11-2 | ASSPGQGPFTDTQY
many | TRBV20-1 | SARVGTAGEEKLF
many | TRBV7-2 | ASSEAGVKADTQY
. | TRBV12-3/TRBV12-4 | ASTVSLTGDTEAF